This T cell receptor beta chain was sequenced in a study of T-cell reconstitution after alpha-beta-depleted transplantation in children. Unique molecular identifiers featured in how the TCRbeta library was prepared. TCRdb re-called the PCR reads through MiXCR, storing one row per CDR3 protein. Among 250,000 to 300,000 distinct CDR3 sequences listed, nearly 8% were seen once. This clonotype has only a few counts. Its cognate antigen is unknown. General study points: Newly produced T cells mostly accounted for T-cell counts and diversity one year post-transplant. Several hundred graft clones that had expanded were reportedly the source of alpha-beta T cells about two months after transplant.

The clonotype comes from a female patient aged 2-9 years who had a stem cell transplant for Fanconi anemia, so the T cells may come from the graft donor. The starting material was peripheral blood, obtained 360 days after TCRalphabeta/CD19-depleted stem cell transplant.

CDR3 in amino acids: CASSVEDHTDTQYF. In DNA, the CDR3 is TGTGCCAGCAGCGTAGAGGATCACACAGATACGCAGTATTTT. The genes are TRBV9 and TRBJ2-3; D ambiguous. The germline gives CDR1 SGDLS, CDR2 YYNGEE. The CDR3 has 14 amino acids. V was shortened by 0 bases and J by 2 bases, with 7 bases between the two germline ends.